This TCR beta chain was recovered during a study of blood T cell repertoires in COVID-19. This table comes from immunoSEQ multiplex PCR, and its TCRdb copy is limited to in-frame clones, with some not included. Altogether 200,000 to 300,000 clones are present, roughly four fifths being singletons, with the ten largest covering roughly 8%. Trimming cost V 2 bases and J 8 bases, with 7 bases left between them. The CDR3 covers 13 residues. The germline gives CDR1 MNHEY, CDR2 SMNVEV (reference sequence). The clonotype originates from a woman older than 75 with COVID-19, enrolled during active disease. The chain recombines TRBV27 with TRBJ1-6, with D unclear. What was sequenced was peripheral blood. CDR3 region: CASSLDFDSPLHF. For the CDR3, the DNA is TGTGCCAGCAGTTTAGACTTTGATTCACCCCTCCACTTT.